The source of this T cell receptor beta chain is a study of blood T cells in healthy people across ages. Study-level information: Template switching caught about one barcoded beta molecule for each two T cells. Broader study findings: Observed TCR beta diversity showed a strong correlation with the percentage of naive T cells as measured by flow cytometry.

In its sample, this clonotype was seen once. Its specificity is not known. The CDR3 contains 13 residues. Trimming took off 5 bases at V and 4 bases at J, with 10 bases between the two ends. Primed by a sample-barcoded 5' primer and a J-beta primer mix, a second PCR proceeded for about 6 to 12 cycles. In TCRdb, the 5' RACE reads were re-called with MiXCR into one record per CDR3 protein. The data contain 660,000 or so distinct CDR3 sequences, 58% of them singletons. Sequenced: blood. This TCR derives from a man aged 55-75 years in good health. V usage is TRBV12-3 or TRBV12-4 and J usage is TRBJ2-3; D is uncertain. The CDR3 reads CASSRRRADTQYF. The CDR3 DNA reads TGTGCCAGCAGTAGAAGGCGTGCAGATACGCAGTATTTT.